The entry below gives a single TCR beta chain sequence along with its context. As yet, its antigen is unknown. Library construction for TCR beta used iRepertoire HTBI primers and Arm-PCR of CDR3 regions. TCRdb reanalysed the multiplex PCR reads using MiXCR and keeps one entry per CDR3 protein. The sample includes 400,000 to 500,000 distinct CDR3 sequences, around 21% of them seen just once. The data were obtained in a study of regulatory T cells in long-lasting Graves disease. Study-level points and caveats: When disease was persistent, TRBV28, TRBJ1-2 and TRBJ2-5 were the favored segments.

With 1 base clipped from V and 1 base from J, the junction kept 7 bases outside the gene matches. The CDR3 covers 18 residues. Time point denoted: persistent/refractory GD, antithyroid drugs over 5 years with positive TRAb. From PBMCs, RNA was extracted and then used to make the TCR library. From an endocrinology department in Xi'an, China, came the patients. The rearrangement joins TRBV12-3 or TRBV12-4 to TRBJ2-7, with 13 bases matching TRBD2. Material: peripheral blood mononuclear cells (PBMCs), obtained when the disease was refractory, from a patient treated with antithyroid drugs. The TCR originated in a female donor with Graves disease. The CDR3 loop is CASSLGATSGRSSYEQYF. CDR3 bases: TGTGCCAGCAGTTTAGGGGCGACTAGCGGGAGGTCTTCCTACGAGCAGTACTTC.